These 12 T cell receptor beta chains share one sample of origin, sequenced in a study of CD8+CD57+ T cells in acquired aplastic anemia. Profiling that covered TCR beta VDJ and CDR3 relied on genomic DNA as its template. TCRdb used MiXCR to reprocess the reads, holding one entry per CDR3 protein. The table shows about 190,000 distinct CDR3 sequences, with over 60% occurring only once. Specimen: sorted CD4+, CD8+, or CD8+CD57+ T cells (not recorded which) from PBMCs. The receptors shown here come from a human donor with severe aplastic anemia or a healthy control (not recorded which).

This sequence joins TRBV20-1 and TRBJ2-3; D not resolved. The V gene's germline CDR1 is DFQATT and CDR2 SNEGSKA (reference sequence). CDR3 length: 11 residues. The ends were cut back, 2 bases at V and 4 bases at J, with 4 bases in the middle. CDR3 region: CSARTADTQYF. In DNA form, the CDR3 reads TGCAGTGCTAGAACGGCAGATACGCAGTATTTT.

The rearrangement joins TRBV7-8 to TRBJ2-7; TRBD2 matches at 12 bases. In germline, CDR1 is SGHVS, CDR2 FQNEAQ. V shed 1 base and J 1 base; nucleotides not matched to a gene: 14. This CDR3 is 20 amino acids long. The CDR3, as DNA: TGTGCCAGCAGCTTAGAAATTGAACTAGCGGGAGGCGAATCTTCCTACGAGCAGTACTTC. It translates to CASSLEIELAGGESSYEQYF. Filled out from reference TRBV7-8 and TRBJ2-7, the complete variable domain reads GAGVSQSPRYKVAKRGQDVALRCDPISGHVSLFWYQQALGQGPEFLTYFQNEAQLDKSGLPSDRFFAERPEGSVSTLKIQRTQQEDSAVYLCASSLEIELAGGESSYEQYFGPGTRLTVT.

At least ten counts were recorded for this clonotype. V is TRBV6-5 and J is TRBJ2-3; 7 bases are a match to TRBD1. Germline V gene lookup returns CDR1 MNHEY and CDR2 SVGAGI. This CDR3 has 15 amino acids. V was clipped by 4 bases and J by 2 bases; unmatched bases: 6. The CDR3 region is CASSFSQGNTDTQYF. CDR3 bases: TGTGCCAGCAGTTTCTCACAGGGGAACACAGATACGCAGTATTTT.

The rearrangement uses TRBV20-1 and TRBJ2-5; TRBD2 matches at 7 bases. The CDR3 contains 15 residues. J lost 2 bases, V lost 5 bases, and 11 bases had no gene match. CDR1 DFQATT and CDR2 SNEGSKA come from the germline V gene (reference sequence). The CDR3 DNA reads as TGCAGTGCTGCCCGGGGAGGGGAGCAACAAGAGACCCAGTACTTC. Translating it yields CSAARGGEQQETQYF.

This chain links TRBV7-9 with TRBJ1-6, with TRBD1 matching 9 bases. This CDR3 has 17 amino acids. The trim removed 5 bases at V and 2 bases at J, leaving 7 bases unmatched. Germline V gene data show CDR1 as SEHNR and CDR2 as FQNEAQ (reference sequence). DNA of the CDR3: TGTGCCAGCAGCCCCACCGACAGGGGGACCTATAATTCACCCCTCCACTTT. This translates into CASSPTDRGTYNSPLHF.

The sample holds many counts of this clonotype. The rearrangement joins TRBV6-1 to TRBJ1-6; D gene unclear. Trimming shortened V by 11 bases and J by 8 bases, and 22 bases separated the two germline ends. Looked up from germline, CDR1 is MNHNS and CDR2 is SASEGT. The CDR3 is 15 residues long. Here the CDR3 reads CAGGSTSWGYSPLHF. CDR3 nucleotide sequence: TGTGCCGGTGGGTCGACCTCCTGGGGATATTCACCCCTCCACTTT.

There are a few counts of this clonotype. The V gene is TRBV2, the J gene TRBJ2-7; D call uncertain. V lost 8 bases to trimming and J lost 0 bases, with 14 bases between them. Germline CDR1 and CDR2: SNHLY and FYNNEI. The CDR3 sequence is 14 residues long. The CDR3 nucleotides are TGTGCCAGCTGTCGGTCCGCGATCTCCTACGAGCAGTACTTC. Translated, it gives CASCRSAISYEQYF. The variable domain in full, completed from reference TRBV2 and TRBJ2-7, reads EPEVTQTPSHQVTQMGQEVILRCVPISNHLYFYWYRQILGQKVEFLVSFYNNEISEKSEIFDDQFSVERPDGSNFTLKIRSTKLEDSAMYFCASCRSAISYEQYFGPGTRLTVT.

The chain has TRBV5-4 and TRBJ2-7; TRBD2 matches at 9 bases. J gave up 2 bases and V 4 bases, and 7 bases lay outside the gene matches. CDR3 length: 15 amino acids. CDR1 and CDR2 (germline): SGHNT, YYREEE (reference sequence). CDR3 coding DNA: TGTGCCAGCAGCCCGAGGGCTAGCGGGACCTACGAGCAGTACTTC. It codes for CASSPRASGTYEQYF. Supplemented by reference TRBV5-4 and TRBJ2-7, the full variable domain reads ETGVTQSPTHLIKTRGQQVTLRCSSQSGHNTVSWYQQALGQGPQFIFQYYREEENGRGNFPPRFSGLQFPNYSSELNVNALELDDSALYLCASSPRASGTYEQYFGPGTRLTVT.

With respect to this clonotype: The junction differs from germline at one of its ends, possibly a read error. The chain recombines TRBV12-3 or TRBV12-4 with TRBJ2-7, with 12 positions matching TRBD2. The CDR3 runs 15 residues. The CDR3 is CASSYPPGLAGEQCF. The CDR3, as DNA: TGTGCCAGCAGTTACCCGCCGGGACTAGCGGGCGAGCAGTGCTTC.

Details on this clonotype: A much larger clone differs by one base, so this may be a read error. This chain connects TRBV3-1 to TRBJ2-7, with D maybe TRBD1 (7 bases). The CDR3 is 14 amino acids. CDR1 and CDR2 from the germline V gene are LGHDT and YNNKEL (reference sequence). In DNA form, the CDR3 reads TGTGCCAGCAGCCATGGCCAGGGGGGCTACGGGCAGTACTTC. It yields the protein CASSHGQGGYGQYF.

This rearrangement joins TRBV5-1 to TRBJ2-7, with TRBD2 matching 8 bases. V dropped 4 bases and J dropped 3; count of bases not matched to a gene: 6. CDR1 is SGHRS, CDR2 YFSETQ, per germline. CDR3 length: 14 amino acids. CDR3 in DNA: TGCGCCAGCAGCCTAGCGGGCAGCGGCTACGAGCAGTACTTC. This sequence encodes CASSLAGSGYEQYF.

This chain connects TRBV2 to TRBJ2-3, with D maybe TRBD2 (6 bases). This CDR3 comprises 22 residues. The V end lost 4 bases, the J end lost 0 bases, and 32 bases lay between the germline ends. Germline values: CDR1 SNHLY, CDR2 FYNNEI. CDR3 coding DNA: TGTGCCAGCAGTGGGGAAAATCTCGGGGACCCCATTCCAGGGACTAGCACAGATACGCAGTATTTT. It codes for CASSGENLGDPIPGTSTDTQYF.